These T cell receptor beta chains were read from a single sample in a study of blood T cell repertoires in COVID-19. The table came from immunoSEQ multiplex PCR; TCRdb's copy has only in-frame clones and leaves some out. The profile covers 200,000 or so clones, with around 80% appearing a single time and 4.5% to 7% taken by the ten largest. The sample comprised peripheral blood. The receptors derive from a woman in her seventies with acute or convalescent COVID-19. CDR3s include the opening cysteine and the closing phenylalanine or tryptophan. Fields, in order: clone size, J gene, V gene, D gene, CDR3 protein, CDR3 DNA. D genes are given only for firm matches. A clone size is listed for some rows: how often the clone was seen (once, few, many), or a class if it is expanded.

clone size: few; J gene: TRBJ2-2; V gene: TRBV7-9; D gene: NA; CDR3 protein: CASRPGQDNTGELFF; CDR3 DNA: TGTGCCAGCAGGCCTGGGCAGGATAACACCGGGGAGCTGTTTTTT
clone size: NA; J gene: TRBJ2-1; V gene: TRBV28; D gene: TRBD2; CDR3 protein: CAGSTALGLPNEQFF; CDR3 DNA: TGTGCCGGATCGACCGCCCTGGGACTACCCAATGAGCAGTTCTTC
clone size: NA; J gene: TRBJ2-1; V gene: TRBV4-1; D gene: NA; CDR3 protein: CASSLQLGGVQFF; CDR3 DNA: TGCGCCAGCAGCCTCCAACTCGGAGGGGTACAGTTCTTC
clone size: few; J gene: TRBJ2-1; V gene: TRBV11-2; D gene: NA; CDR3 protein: CASSLDGAGEQFF; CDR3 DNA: TGTGCCAGCAGCTTAGATGGAGCGGGTGAGCAGTTCTTC
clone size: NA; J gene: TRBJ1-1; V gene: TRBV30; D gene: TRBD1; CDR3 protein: CAWRGDRENTEAFF; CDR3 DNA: TGTGCCTGGAGGGGGGACAGAGAGAACACTGAAGCTTTCTTT
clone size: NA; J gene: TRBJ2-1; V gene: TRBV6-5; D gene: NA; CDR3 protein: CASKRGAHNEQFF; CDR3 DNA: TGTGCCAGCAAAAGAGGAGCCCACAATGAGCAGTTCTTC
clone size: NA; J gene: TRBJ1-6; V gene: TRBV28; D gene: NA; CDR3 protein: CASSLRSGQEFGPLHF; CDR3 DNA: TGTGCCAGCAGTTTAAGGTCAGGGCAGGAATTTGGGCCCCTCCACTTT
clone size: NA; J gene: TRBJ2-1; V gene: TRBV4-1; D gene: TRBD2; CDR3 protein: CASSPTSGSPISYNEQFF; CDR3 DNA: TGCGCCAGCAGCCCTACTAGCGGGAGTCCCATCTCCTACAATGAGCAGTTCTTC
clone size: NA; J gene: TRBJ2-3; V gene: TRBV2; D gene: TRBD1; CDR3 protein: CASRPGQSQDTQYF; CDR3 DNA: TGTGCCAGCAGGCCGGGACAGTCACAAGATACGCAGTATTTT
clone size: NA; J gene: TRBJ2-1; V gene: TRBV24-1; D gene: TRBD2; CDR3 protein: CATSDLQASGNNEQFF; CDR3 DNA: TGTGCCACCAGTGATTTGCAGGCTAGCGGGAACAATGAGCAGTTCTTC
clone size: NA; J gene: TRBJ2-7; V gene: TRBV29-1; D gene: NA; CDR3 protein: CSVESGRGHEQYF; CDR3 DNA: TGCAGCGTTGAATCGGGCAGGGGTCACGAGCAGTACTTC
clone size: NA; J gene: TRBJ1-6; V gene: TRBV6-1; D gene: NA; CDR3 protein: CASSEWSKTGRNSPLHF; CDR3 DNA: TGTGCCAGCAGTGAATGGAGTAAGACAGGAAGAAATTCACCCCTCCACTTT
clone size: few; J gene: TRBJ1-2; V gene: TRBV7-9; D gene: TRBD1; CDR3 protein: CASSLGQGDYGYTF; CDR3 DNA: TGTGCCAGCAGCTTAGGCCAGGGGGACTATGGCTACACCTTC
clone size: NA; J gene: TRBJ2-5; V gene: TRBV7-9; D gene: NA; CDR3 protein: CASSLAYKQGLQETQYF; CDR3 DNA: TGTGCCAGCAGCTTAGCATACAAACAGGGATTACAAGAGACCCAGTACTTC
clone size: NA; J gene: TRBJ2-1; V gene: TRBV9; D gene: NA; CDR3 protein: CASSPRTEDNEQFF; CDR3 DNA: TGTGCCAGCAGCCCGCGGACAGAGGACAATGAGCAGTTCTTC
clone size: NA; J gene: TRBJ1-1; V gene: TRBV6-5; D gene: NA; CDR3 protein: CASRATANTEAFF; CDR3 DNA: TGTGCCAGCAGGGCGACAGCGAACACTGAAGCTTTCTTT
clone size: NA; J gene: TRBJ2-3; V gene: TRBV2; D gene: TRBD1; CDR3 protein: CACQRDRGIDTQYF; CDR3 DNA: TGTGCCTGCCAACGGGACAGGGGGATTGATACGCAGTATTTT
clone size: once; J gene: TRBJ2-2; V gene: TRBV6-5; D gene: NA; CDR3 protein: CASSLGVGANTGELFF; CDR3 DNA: TGTGCCAGCAGTTTAGGGGTTGGGGCCAACACCGGGGAGCTGTTTTTT
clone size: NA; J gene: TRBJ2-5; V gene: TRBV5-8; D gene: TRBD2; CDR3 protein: CASSLGGGQETQYF; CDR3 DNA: TGTGCCAGCAGCTTGGGCGGGGGGCAAGAGACCCAGTACTTC
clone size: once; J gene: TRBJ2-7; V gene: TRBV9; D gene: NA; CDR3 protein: CASSIDGGPYEQYF; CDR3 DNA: TGTGCCAGCAGCATAGACGGGGGGCCCTACGAGCAGTACTTC
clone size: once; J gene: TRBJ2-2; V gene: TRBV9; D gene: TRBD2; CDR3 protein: CASSAGTSDGELFF; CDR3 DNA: TGTGCCAGCAGCGCCGGGACTAGCGACGGGGAGCTGTTTTTT
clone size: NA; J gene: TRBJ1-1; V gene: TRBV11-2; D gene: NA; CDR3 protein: CASSLRVSRETTEAFF; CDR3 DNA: TGTGCCAGCAGCTTACGCGTATCAAGGGAGACCACTGAAGCTTTCTTT
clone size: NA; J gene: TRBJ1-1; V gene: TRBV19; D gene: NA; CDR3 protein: CASSTGASEAFF; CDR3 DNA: TGTGCCAGTAGTACAGGGGCATCTGAAGCTTTCTTT
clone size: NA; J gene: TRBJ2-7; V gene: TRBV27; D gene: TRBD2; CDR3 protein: CASSRLAGDYEQYF; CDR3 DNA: TGTGCCAGCAGCCGACTAGCGGGAGACTACGAGCAGTACTTC
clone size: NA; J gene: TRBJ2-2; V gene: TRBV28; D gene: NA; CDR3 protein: CASTRRGGNTGELFF; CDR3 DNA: TGTGCCAGCACCCGGCGGGGAGGGAACACCGGGGAGCTGTTTTTT
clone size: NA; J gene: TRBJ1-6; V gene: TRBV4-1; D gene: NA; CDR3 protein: CASSLFEGSPLHF; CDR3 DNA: TGCGCCAGCAGCCTGTTCGAGGGTTCACCCCTCCACTTT
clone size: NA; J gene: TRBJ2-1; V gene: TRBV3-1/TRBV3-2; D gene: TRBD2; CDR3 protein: CASEPGLAGAIGYNEQFF; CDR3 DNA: TGTGCCAGCGAACCGGGACTAGCGGGAGCCATCGGCTACAATGAGCAGTTCTTC
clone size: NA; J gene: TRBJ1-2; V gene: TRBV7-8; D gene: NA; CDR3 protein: CASSISDGKNYGYTF; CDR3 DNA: TGTGCCAGCAGCATATCGGACGGGAAAAACTATGGCTACACCTTC
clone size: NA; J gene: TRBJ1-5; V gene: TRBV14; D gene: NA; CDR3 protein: CASSQQGGQPQHF; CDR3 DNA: TGTGCCAGCAGCCAGCAAGGAGGGCAGCCCCAGCATTTT
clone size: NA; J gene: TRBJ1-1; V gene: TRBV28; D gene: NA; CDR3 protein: CASSLRDSEAFF; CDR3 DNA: TGTGCCAGCAGTTTACGTGACAGTGAAGCTTTCTTT
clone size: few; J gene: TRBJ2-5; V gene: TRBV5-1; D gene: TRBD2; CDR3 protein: CASTLTPSGQETQYF; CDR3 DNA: TGCGCCAGCACCCTGACCCCTAGCGGTCAAGAGACCCAGTACTTC
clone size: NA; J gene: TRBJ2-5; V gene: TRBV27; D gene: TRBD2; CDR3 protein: CASSPHPGLAFYETQYF; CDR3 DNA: TGTGCCAGCAGTCCTCATCCGGGACTAGCGTTTTATGAGACCCAGTACTTC
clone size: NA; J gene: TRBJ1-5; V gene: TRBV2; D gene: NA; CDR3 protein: CASSGIESNQPQHF; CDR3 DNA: TGTGCCAGCAGTGGCATTGAGAGCAATCAGCCCCAGCATTTT
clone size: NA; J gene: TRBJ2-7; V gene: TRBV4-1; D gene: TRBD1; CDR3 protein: CASSHSGQGYSYEQYF; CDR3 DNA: TGCGCCAGCAGCCATTCGGGACAGGGGTACTCCTACGAGCAGTACTTC
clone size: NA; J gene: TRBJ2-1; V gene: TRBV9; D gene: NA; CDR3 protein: CASSLPRGNEQFF; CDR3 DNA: TGTGCCAGCAGCCTACCCAGGGGAAATGAGCAGTTCTTC
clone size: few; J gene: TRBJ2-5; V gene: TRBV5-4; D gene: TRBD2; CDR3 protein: CASRLAGAETQYF; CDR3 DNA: TGTGCCAGCAGGCTAGCGGGAGCAGAGACCCAGTACTTC